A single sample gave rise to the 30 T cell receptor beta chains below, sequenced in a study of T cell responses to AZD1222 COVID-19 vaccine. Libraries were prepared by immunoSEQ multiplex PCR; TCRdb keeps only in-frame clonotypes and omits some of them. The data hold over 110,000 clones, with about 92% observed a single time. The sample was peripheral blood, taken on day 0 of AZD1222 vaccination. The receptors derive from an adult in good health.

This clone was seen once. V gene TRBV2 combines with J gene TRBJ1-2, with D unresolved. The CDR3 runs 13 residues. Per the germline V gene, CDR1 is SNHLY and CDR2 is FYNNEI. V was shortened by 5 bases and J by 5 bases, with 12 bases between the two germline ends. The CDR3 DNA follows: TGTGCCAGCAGTCCTATGCCGTCTTATGGCTACACCTTC. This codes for CASSPMPSYGYTF.

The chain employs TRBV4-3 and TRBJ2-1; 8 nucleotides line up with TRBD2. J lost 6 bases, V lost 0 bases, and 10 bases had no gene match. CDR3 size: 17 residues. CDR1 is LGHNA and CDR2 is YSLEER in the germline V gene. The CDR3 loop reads CASSQDSPSGLLNEQFF. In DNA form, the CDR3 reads TGCGCCAGCAGCCAAGATAGTCCTAGCGGGCTTCTCAATGAGCAGTTCTTC.

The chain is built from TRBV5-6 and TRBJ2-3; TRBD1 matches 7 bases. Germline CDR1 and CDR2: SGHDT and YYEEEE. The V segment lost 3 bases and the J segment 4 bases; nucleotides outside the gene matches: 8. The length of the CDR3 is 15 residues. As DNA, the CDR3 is TGTGCCAGCAGCTCATACAGGGGAATCGCAGATACGCAGTATTTT. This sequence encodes CASSSYRGIADTQYF.

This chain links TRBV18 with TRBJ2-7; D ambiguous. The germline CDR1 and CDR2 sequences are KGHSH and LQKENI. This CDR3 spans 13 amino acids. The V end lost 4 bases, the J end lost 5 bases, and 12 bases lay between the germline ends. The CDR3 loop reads CASSLLPRDEQYF. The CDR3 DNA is TGTGCCAGCTCACTCCTTCCTAGAGACGAGCAGTACTTC.

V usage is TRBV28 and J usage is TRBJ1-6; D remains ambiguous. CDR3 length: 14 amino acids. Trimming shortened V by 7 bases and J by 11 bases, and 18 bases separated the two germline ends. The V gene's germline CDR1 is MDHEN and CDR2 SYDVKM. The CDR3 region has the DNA TGTGCCAGCACCTTCACCCGGGGAGGGACACCCCTCCACTTT. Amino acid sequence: CASTFTRGGTPLHF.

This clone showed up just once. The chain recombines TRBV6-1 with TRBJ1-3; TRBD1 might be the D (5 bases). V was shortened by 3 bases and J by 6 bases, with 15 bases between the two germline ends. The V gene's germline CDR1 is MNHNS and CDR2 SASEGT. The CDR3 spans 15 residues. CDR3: CASSDTQVFSNTIYF. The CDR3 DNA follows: TGTGCCAGCAGTGATACACAGGTCTTTTCAAACACCATATATTTT.

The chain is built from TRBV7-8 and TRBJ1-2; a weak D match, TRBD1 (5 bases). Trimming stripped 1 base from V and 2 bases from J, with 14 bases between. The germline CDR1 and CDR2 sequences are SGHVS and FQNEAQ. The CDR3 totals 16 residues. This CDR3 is CASSLEVFGGNYGYTF. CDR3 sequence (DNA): TGTGCCAGCAGCTTAGAGGTTTTCGGGGGGAACTATGGCTACACCTTC. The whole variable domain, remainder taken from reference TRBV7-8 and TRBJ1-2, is GAGVSQSPRYKVAKRGQDVALRCDPISGHVSLFWYQQALGQGPEFLTYFQNEAQLDKSGLPSDRFFAERPEGSVSTLKIQRTQQEDSAVYLCASSLEVFGGNYGYTFGSGTRLTVV.

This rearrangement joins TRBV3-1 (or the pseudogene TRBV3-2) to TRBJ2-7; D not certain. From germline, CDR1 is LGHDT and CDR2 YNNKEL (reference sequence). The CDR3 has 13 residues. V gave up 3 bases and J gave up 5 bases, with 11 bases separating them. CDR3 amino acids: CASSHRSLDEQYF. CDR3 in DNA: TGTGCCAGCAGCCATCGGTCTTTGGACGAGCAGTACTTC.

Written as DNA, the CDR3 is TGCAGCGTTGAAGGGGACAGGGGGCATGGCTACACCTTC. Its translation: CSVEGDRGHGYTF. The chain has TRBV29-1 and TRBJ1-2; TRBD1 agrees at 12 bases. The CDR3 consists of 13 residues. CDR1 is SQVTM and CDR2 is ANQGSEA in the germline V gene. Trimming cost V 1 base and J 6 bases; bases outside gene matches: 0.

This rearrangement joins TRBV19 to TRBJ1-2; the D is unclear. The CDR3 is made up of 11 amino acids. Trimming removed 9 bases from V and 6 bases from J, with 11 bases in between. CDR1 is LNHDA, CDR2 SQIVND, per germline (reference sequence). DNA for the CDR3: TGTGCCAGGAAATGGAGGAATGGCTACACCTTC. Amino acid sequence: CARKWRNGYTF.

CDR3 bases: TGCGCCAGCAGCTTGACACAGGGTGGCGAAGCTTTCTTT. The encoded protein is CASSLTQGGEAFF. The V call is TRBV5-1, the J call TRBJ1-1, with D tentatively TRBD1 (6 bases). The germline V gene has CDR1 SGHRS and CDR2 YFSETQ. The CDR3 spans 13 residues. V was trimmed by 1 base and J by 8 bases, leaving 12 bases between them.

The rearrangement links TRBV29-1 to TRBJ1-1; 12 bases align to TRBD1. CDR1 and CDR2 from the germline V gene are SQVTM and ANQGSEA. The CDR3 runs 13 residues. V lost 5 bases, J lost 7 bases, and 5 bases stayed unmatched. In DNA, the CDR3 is TGCAGCGTTACGGGACAGGGGGCTAGTGAAGCTTTCTTT. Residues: CSVTGQGASEAFF. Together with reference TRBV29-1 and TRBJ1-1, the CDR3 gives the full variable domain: SAVISQKPSRDICQRGTSLTIQCQVDSQVTMMFWYRQQPGQSLTLIATANQGSEATYESGFVIDKFPISRPNLTFSTLTVSNMSPEDSSIYLCSVTGQGASEAFFGQGTRLTVV.

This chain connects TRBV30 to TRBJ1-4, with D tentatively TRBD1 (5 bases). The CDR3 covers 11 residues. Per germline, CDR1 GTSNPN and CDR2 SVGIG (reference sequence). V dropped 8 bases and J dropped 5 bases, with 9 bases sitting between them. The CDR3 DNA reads TGTGCCACAGGCAGAAATGAAAAACTGTTTTTT. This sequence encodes CATGRNEKLFF.

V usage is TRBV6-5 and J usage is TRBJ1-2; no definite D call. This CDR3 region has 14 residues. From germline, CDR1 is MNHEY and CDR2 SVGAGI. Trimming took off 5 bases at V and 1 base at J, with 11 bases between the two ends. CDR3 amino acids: CASSPWVGNYGYTF. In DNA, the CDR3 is TGTGCCAGCAGTCCCTGGGTGGGTAACTATGGCTACACCTTC.

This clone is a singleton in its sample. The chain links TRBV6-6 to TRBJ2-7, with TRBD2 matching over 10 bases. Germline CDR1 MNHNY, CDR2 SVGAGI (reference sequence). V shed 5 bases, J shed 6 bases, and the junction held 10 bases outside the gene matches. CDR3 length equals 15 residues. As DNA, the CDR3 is TGTGCCAGCAGTCCCCCAGGGACTAGCGACGGCGAGCAGTACTTC. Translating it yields CASSPPGTSDGEQYF.

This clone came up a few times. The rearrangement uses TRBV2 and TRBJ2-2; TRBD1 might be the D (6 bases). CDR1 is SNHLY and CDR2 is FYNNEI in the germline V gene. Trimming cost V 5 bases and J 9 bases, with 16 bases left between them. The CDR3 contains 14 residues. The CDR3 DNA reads TGTGCCAGCAGTCCCGGGACAATGTGGTGGGAGCTGTTTTTT. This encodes CASSPGTMWWELFF.

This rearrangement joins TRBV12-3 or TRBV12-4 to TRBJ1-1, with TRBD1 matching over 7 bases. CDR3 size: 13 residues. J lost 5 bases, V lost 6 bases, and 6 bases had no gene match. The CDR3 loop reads CASSPTRGTEAFF. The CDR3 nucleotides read TGTGCCAGCAGCCCAACCAGGGGGACTGAAGCTTTCTTT.

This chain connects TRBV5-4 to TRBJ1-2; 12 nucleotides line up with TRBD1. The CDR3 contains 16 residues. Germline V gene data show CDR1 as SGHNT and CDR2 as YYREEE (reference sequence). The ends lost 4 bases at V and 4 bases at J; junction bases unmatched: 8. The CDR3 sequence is CASSSGGTGGGYGYTF. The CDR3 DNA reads TGTGCCAGCAGCAGCGGCGGGACAGGGGGCGGCTATGGCTACACCTTC.

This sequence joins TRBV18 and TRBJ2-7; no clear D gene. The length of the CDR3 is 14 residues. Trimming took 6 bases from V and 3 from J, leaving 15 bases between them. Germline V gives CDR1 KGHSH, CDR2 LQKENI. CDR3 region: CASSEKLGFYEQYF. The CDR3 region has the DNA TGTGCCAGCTCCGAGAAGCTCGGGTTCTACGAGCAGTACTTC.

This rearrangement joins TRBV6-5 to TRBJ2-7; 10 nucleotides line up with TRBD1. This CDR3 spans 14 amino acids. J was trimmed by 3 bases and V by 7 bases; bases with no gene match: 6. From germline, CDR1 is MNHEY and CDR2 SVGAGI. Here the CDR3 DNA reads TGTGCCAGCAAGGTAGGACAGGGGGTCTACGAGCAGTACTTC. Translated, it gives CASKVGQGVYEQYF.

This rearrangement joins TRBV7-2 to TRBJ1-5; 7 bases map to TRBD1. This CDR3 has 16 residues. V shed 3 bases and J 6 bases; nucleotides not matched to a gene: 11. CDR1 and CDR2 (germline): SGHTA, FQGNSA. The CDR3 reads CASSFEGGRIGQPQHF. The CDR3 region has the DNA TGTGCCAGCAGCTTTGAAGGGGGCAGGATTGGTCAGCCCCAGCATTTT.

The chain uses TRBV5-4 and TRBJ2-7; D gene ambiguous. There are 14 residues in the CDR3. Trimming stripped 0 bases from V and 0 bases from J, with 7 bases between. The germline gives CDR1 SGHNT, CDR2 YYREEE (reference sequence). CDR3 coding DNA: TGTGCCAGCAGCTTGGAGCTCAACTCCTACGAGCAGTACTTC. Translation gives CASSLELNSYEQYF.

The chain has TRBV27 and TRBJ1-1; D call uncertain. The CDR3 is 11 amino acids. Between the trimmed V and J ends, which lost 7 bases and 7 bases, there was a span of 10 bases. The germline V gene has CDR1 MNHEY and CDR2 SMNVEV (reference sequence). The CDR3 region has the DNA TGTGCCAGCAAACGGGGTGGTGAAGCTTTCTTT. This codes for CASKRGGEAFF.

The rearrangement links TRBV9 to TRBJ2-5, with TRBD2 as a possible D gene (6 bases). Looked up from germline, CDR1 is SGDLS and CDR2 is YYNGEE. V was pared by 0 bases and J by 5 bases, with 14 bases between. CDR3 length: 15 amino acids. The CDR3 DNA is TGTGCCAGCAGCGTAGACGTGGGGGGTGGGGAGACCCAGTACTTC. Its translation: CASSVDVGGGETQYF.

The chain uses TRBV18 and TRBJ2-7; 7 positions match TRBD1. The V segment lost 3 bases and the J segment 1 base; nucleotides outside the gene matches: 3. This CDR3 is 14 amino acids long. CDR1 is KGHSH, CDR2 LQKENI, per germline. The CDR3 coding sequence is TGTGCCAGCTCACCCCGGGACAGATCCTACGAGCAGTACTTC. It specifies CASSPRDRSYEQYF.

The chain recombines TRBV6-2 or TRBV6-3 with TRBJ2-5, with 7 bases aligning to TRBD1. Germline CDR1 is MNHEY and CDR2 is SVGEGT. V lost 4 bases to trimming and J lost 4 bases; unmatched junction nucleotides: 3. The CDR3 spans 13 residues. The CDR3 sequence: CASSLGGGETQYF. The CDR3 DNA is TGTGCCAGCAGTTTAGGGGGCGGAGAGACCCAGTACTTC.

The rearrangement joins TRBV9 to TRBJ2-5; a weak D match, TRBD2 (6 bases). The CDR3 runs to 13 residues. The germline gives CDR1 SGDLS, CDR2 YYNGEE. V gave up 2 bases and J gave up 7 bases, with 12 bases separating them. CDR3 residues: CASSVVEEGTQYF. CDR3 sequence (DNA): TGTGCCAGCAGCGTCGTAGAGGAGGGGACCCAGTACTTC.

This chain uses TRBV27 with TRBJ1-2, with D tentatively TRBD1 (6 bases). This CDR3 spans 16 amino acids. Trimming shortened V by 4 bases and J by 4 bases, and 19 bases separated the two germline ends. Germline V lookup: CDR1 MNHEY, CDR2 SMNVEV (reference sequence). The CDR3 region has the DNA TGTGCCAGCAGTTCCCTGACAGGCGCGGGGCCCTATGGCTACACCTTC. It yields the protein CASSSLTGAGPYGYTF.

The chain's CDR3 is CASRGEGAGVSYNEQFF. DNA of the CDR3: TGTGCCAGCAGGGGAGAGGGTGCGGGGGTGTCCTACAATGAGCAGTTCTTC. This chain links TRBV2 with TRBJ2-1, with 7 bases matching TRBD2. Trimming removed 6 bases from V and 1 base from J; junction bases left unmatched: 12. CDR1 SNHLY and CDR2 FYNNEI come from the germline V gene. CDR3 length: 17 residues.

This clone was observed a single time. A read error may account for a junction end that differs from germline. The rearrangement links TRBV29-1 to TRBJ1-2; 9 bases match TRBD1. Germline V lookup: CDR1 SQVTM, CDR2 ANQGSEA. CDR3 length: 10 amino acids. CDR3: CSAWGDREDF. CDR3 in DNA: TGCAGCGCGTGGGGGGACAGGGAAGACTTC.